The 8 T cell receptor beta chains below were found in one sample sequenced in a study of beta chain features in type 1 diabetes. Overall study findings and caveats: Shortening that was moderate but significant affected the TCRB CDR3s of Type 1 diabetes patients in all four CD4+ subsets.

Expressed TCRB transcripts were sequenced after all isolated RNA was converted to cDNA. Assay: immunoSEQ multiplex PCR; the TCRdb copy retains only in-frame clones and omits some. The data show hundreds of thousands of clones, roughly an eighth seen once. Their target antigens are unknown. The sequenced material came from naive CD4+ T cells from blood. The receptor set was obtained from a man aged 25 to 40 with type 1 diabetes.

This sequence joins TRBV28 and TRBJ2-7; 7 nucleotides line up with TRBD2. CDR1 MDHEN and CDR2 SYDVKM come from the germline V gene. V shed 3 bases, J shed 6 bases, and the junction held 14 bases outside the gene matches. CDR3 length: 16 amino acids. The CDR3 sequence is CASSFGGGGSLGEQYF. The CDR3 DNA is TGTGCCAGCAGTTTCGGTGGCGGCGGGAGTTTGGGCGAGCAGTACTTC.

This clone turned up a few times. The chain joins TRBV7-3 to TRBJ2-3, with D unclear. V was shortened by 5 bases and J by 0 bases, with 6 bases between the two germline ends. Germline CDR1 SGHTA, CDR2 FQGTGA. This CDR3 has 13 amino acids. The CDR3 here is CASSTTSTDTQYF. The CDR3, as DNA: TGTGCCAGCAGCACCACTAGCACAGATACGCAGTATTTT.

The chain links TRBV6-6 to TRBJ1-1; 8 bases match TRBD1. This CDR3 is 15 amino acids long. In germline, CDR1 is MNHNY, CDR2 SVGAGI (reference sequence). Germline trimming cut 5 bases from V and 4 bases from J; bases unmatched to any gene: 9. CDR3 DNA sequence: TGTGCCAGCAGTCGTCTTGAGACAGGGGTCACTGAAGCTTTCTTT. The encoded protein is CASSRLETGVTEAFF.

CDR3 loop: CASSLDSGQGRETQYF. The DNA for the CDR3 is TGTGCCAGCAGCTTAGATTCGGGACAGGGCCGGGAGACCCAGTACTTC. The chain is built from TRBV11-2 and TRBJ2-5, with 9 bases identical to TRBD1. Germline V lookup: CDR1 SGHAT, CDR2 FQNNGV. J gave up 5 bases and V 0 bases, and 7 bases lay outside the gene matches. The CDR3 runs to 16 residues.

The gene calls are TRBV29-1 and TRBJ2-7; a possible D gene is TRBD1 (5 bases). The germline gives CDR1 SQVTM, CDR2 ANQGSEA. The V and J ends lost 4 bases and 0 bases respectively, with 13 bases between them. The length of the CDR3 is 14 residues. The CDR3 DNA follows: TGCAGCGTTGCGAACAGGCTGAGCTCCTACGAGCAGTACTTC. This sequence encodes CSVANRLSSYEQYF.

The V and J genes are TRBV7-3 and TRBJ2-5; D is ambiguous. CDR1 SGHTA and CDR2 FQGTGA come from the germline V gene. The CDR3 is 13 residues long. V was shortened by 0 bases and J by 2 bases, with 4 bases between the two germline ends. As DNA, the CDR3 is TGTGCCAGCAGCTTAACAACTCAAGAGACCCAGTACTTC. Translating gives CASSLTTQETQYF.

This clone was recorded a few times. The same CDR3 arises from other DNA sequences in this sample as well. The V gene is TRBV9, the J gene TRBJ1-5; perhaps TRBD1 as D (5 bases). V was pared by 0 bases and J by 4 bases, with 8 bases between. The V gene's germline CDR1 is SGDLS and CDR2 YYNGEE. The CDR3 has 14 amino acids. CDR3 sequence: CASSVAGGNQPQHF. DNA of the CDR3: TGTGCCAGCAGCGTAGCTGGGGGGAATCAGCCCCAGCATTTT.

Here the CDR3 reads CSVDPGTGGYEQYF. CDR3 in DNA: TGCAGCGTTGATCCGGGGACAGGGGGCTACGAGCAGTACTTC. The chain employs TRBV29-1 and TRBJ2-7; 11 bases align to TRBD1. Per germline, CDR1 SQVTM and CDR2 ANQGSEA. There are 14 residues in the CDR3. V shed 3 bases and J 3 bases; nucleotides not matched to a gene: 4.